This T cell receptor beta chain originates from a study of blood T cell repertoires in COVID-19. The J segment lost 3 bases and the V segment lost 5 bases, leaving 4 bases of the junction unmatched. The CDR3 has 14 residues. The germline gives CDR1 MNHEY, CDR2 SVGAGI. Cohort allocation depended upon clinical history that participants reported. The table came from immunoSEQ multiplex PCR; TCRdb's copy has only in-frame clones and leaves some out. The sample yields about 190,000 clones, 84% seen once. The TCR was taken from a woman aged 25 to 39 who had been exposed to COVID-19. The gene calls are TRBV6-5 and TRBJ1-5; 7 bases line up with TRBD1. The sample taken for sequencing was PBMCs or T cells enriched from blood (not recorded which). CDR3 in DNA: TGTGCCAGCAGTATCGGACAGGCCAATCAGCCCCAGCATTTT. Translating gives CASSIGQANQPQHF.